The T cell receptor (beta chain) under discussion was sequenced for a study of cytomegalovirus exposure and HLA in healthy donors. Primers: 60 Vbeta forward and 13 Jbeta reverse. Method: immunoSEQ multiplex PCR; TCRdb's copy keeps in-frame clones and lacks some. The table shows some 100,000 clones, with 69% occurring only once. The receptor comes from a woman between 70 and 85 years old in good health and CMV-seropositive. Source material: PBMCs.

The CDR3 protein is CASRGLAHEQYF. The DNA of the CDR3 is TGTGCCAGCAGAGGACTAGCTCACGAGCAGTACTTC. The rearrangement joins TRBV6-1 to TRBJ2-7; 8 bases map to TRBD2. V shed 6 bases, J shed 5 bases, and the junction held 3 bases outside the gene matches. Germline V gives CDR1 MNHNS, CDR2 SASEGT. The CDR3 contains 12 residues.